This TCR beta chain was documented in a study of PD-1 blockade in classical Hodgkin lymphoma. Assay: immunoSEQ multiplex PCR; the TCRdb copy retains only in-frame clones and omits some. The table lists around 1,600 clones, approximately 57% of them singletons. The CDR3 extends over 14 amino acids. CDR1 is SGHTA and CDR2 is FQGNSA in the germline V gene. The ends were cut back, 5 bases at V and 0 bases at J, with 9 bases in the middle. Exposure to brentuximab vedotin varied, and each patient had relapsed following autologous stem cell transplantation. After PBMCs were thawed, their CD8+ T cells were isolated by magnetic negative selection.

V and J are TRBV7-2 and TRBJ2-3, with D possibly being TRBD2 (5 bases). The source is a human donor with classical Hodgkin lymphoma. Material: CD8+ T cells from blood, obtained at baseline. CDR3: CASSVGGSTDTQYF. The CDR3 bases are TGTGCCAGCAGCGTAGGAGGCAGCACAGATACGCAGTATTTT.